One sample yielded the 9 T cell receptor beta chains listed below, sequenced in a study of TIL therapy for anti-PD-1-resistant metastatic lung cancer. Sequencing used immunoSEQ v3. Generated by immunoSEQ multiplex PCR, the TCRdb table keeps only in-frame clones and is missing some. The sample consists of just over 20,000 clones, 78% of them appearing once. Time point described: pre-treatment sample, taken before nivolumab and TIL therapy. The input for sequencing was blood, taken at baseline. These receptors were obtained from a person aged 25 to 79 with non-small cell lung cancer.

The genes are TRBV5-1 and TRBJ1-1; possible D gene TRBD1, 5 bases. Trimming left V 0 bases short and J 0 bases short, with 18 bases between. CDR3 size: 18 residues. Germline CDR1 and CDR2: SGHRS and YFSETQ. CDR3 nucleotide sequence: TGCGCCAGCAGCTTGGGGGAGCAGGGTTGGATCGTGAACACTGAAGCTTTCTTT. It yields the protein CASSLGEQGWIVNTEAFF.

The chain employs TRBV5-4 and TRBJ2-5; TRBD2 matches 13 bases. The CDR3 is 16 residues long. The J segment lost 7 bases and the V segment lost 0 bases, leaving 6 bases of the junction unmatched. Germline CDR1 is SGHNT and CDR2 is YYREEE (reference sequence). CDR3 residues: CASSLGTSGRGGTQYF. The DNA of the CDR3 is TGTGCCAGCAGCTTGGGGACTAGCGGGAGAGGCGGGACCCAGTACTTC.

The CDR3: CASSVDGSSYEQYF. CDR3 in DNA: TGTGCCAGCAGCGTAGACGGGAGCTCCTACGAGCAGTACTTC. The rearrangement uses TRBV9 and TRBJ2-7; tentatively, D is TRBD2 (6 bases). The CDR3 runs to 14 residues. The germline V and J ends were trimmed by 0 bases and 0 bases, with 7 bases remaining between them. The germline V gene encodes CDR1 SGDLS and CDR2 YYNGEE.

V and J are TRBV7-2 and TRBJ1-3; D may be TRBD1 (6 bases). Between the trimmed V and J ends, which lost 4 bases and 4 bases, there was a span of 8 bases. CDR1 is SGHTA and CDR2 is FQGNSA in the germline V gene. The CDR3 has 13 amino acids. CDR3 in amino acids: CASSSGVGNTIYF. CDR3 DNA sequence: TGTGCCAGCAGCTCAGGGGTAGGAAACACCATATATTTT.

This clone is a singleton in its sample. The genes are TRBV2 and TRBJ2-3, with 12 bases lining up with TRBD2. This CDR3 has 17 residues. J lost 0 bases, V lost 4 bases, and 5 bases had no gene match. Germline V gene data show CDR1 as SNHLY and CDR2 as FYNNEI. In DNA form, the CDR3 reads TGTGCCAGCAGTGGCCTAGCGGGGGGGCTCAGCACAGATACGCAGTATTTT. Protein: CASSGLAGGLSTDTQYF.

The chain employs TRBV4-1 and TRBJ2-7, with 8 bases fitting TRBD2. The J segment lost 4 bases and the V segment lost 5 bases, leaving 22 bases of the junction unmatched. The CDR3 runs 19 residues. The germline CDR1 and CDR2 sequences are MGHRA and YSYEKL. CDR3 protein: CASSSGGGSRTVLVYEQYF. The CDR3 coding sequence is TGCGCCAGCAGCAGCGGGGGCGGCTCCAGGACGGTTTTGGTTTACGAGCAGTACTTC.

Concerning this clone itself: In the same sample, other DNA sequences code for this CDR3. The V and J genes are TRBV7-2 and TRBJ1-3; 7 bases line up with TRBD1. The CDR3 spans 16 residues. V lost 5 bases and J lost 4; bases outside the gene matches: 11. CDR1 is SGHTA, CDR2 FQGNSA, per germline. CDR3 bases: TGTGCCAGCAGCCATAGGACAGGAAGGTCCGGAAACACCATATATTTT. Translating gives CASSHRTGRSGNTIYF. The whole variable domain, remainder taken from reference TRBV7-2 and TRBJ1-3, is GAGVSQSPSNKVTEKGKDVELRCDPISGHTALYWYRQSLGQGLEFLIYFQGNSAPDKSGLPSDRFSAERTGGSVSTLTIQRTQQEDSAVYLCASSHRTGRSGNTIYFGEGSWLTVV.

This clone was found once. V is TRBV20-1 and J is TRBJ2-7; 8 bases match TRBD2. CDR3 length: 11 amino acids. V shed 7 bases, J shed 4 bases, and the junction held 3 bases outside the gene matches. CDR1 and CDR2 from the germline V gene are DFQATT and SNEGSKA (reference sequence). Here the CDR3 DNA reads TGCAGTGTAGCGGGATTATACGAGCAGTACTTC. Encoded protein: CSVAGLYEQYF.

The chain couples TRBV9 to TRBJ1-3; D uncertain. CDR1 is SGDLS and CDR2 is YYNGEE in the germline V gene. The CDR3 contains 15 residues. V gave up 2 bases and J gave up 0 bases, with 9 bases separating them. The CDR3 coding sequence is TGTGCCAGCAGCGTTGTCAGAAACTCTGGAAACACCATATATTTT. Protein sequence: CASSVVRNSGNTIYF.